Following are 12 T cell receptor beta chains from one sample sequenced in a study of tumor-infiltrating lymphocytes in localized non-small cell lung cancer. The table came from immunoSEQ multiplex PCR; TCRdb's copy has only in-frame clones and leaves some out. The table includes 15,000 to 20,000 clones, 65% to 85% detected once. Sequencing used uninvolved lung tissue not adjacent to the tumor. The receptors stem from a human donor with non-small cell lung cancer.

This chain links TRBV28 with TRBJ2-3, with TRBD2 as a possible D gene (5 bases). This CDR3 is 14 amino acids long. Germline CDR1 reads MDHEN; CDR2 reads SYDVKM. V shed 5 bases and J shed 3 bases, with 12 bases lying between them. The CDR3 reads CASSPSGKTDTQYF. The CDR3 DNA follows: TGTGCCAGCAGTCCCTCCGGGAAGACAGATACGCAGTATTTT.

This rearrangement joins TRBV2 to TRBJ2-7; D tentatively reads TRBD1 or TRBD2 (5 bases each). V dropped 7 bases and J dropped 2 bases, with 12 bases sitting between them. CDR3 size: 13 residues. Per germline, CDR1 SNHLY and CDR2 FYNNEI. The CDR3 protein is CASKRDRAYEQYF. The CDR3 DNA sequence: TGTGCCAGCAAACGGGACCGAGCCTACGAGCAGTACTTC.

The genes are TRBV27 and TRBJ1-2; unclear D gene. The CDR3 consists of 13 residues. V was clipped by 4 bases and J by 6 bases, with 12 bases between them. In germline, CDR1 is MNHEY, CDR2 SMNVEV (reference sequence). CDR3 DNA sequence: TGTGCCAGCAGTTCGTTGGCCACTCATGGCTACACCTTC. Encoded protein: CASSSLATHGYTF.

The CDR3 reads CASSPLNGPMETQYF. CDR3 DNA: TGTGCCAGCTCACCACTAAATGGGCCAATGGAGACCCAGTACTTC. The chain links TRBV18 to TRBJ2-5; no definite D call. The germline V gene encodes CDR1 KGHSH and CDR2 LQKENI. This CDR3 contains 15 residues. The V gene lost 1 base and the J gene lost 5 bases, with 14 bases spanning the gap.

In DNA, the CDR3 is TGTGCCAGCAGCGTAGCCCCGGGGACGGGAGATCGGGAGCAGTTCTTC. It specifies CASSVAPGTGDREQFF. The chain recombines TRBV9 with TRBJ2-1; tentatively, D is TRBD2 (6 bases). Germline CDR1 SGDLS, CDR2 YYNGEE. The CDR3 runs to 16 residues. V lost 0 bases, J lost 10 bases, and 20 bases lay in between. The full variable domain, completed using reference TRBV9 and TRBJ2-1, is DSGVTQTPKHLITATGQRVTLRCSPRSGDLSVYWYQQSLDQGLQFLIQYYNGEERAKGNILERFSAQQFPDLHSELNLSSLELGDSALYFCASSVAPGTGDREQFFGPGTRLTVL.

The gene calls are TRBV15 and TRBJ1-5; D unclear. Germline V gene lookup returns CDR1 LNHNV and CDR2 YYDKDF (reference sequence). The length of the CDR3 is 17 residues. The V and J ends lost 2 bases and 0 bases respectively, with 14 bases between them. The CDR3 nucleotides are TGTGCCACCAGCAGACTCCCTCCGACACTTAGCAATCAGCCCCAGCATTTT. Protein sequence: CATSRLPPTLSNQPQHF.

The CDR3 region has the DNA TGTGCCAGTAGTCAAAGCGGGAGGGCAAACGGGGAGCTGTTTTTT. This codes for CASSQSGRANGELFF. The chain combines TRBV19 with TRBJ2-2; 10 bases agree with TRBD2. The germline gives CDR1 LNHDA, CDR2 SQIVND (reference sequence). The length of the CDR3 is 15 residues. V shed 5 bases, J shed 7 bases, and the junction held 7 bases outside the gene matches.

This sequence joins TRBV2 and TRBJ1-5; TRBD1 is a possible D gene (6 bases). Germline V lookup: CDR1 SNHLY, CDR2 FYNNEI. This CDR3 has 13 residues. Trimming cost V 7 bases and J 1 base, with 8 bases left between them. The CDR3 protein is CASNGQSNQPQHF. CDR3 DNA: TGTGCCAGCAACGGACAGAGCAATCAGCCCCAGCATTTT.

The J gene is TRBJ2-1, the V gene TRBV6-5, with a weak D call TRBD2 (6 bases). The CDR3 has 15 residues. Germline CDR1 is MNHEY and CDR2 is SVGAGI. V lost 6 bases and J lost 0, with 12 bases in between. CDR3 in amino acids: CASSLLASSYNEQFF. The CDR3 nucleotides read TGTGCCAGCAGCCTCCTAGCGAGCTCCTACAATGAGCAGTTCTTC.

A note on this clone: Compared with germline, one end of the junction differs, possibly owing to a read error. The gene calls are TRBV6-5 and TRBJ1-1; D not certain. This CDR3 contains 13 residues. CDR1 and CDR2 (germline): MNHEY, SVGAGI. In DNA form, the CDR3 reads TGTTCCAGCCTATCGGGCCGAAATACTGAAGCTTTCTTT. As protein: CSSLSGRNTEAFF.

The chain recombines TRBV5-1 with TRBJ2-7; 9 bases map to TRBD2. CDR1 is SGHRS, CDR2 YFSETQ, per germline. This CDR3 has 15 residues. V gave up 2 bases and J gave up 4 bases; unmatched junction bases: 7. The chain's CDR3 is CASSFLAGALYEQYF. The CDR3 region has the DNA TGCGCCAGCAGCTTCTTAGCGGGAGCTCTGTACGAGCAGTACTTC.

The chain employs TRBV4-2 and TRBJ2-5, with D perhaps TRBD1 (6 bases). Germline CDR1 LGHNA, CDR2 YNFKEQ. The V end lost 4 bases, the J end lost 5 bases, and 11 bases lay between the germline ends. The CDR3 is 13 residues long. The CDR3 protein is CASSRTGYETQYF. In nucleotides, the CDR3 is TGTGCCAGCAGCCGAACAGGGTACGAGACCCAGTACTTC.